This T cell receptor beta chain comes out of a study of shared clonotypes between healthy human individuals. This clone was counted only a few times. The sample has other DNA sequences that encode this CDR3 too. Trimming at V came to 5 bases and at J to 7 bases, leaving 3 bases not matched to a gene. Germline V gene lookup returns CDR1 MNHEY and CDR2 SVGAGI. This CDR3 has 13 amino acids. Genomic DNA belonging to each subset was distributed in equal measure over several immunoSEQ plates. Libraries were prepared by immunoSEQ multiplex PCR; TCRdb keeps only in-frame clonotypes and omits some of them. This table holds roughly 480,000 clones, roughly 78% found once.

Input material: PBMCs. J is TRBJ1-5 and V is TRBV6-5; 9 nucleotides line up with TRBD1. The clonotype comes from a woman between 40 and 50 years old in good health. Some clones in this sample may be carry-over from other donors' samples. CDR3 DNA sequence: TGTGCCAGCAGTAGGGACAGGGACCAGCCCCAGCATTTT. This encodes CASSRDRDQPQHF.